This T cell receptor (beta chain) was retrieved from a study of blood T cell repertoires in COVID-19. In the study overall: The analysed material was cDNA or gDNA that came from T cells, B-cell-depleted T cells, or PBMCs.

The trim removed 3 bases at V and 3 bases at J, leaving 5 bases unmatched. CDR1 and CDR2 from the germline V gene are SGHTS and YDEGEE. The CDR3 loop spans 14 amino acids. Clones were sequenced by immunoSEQ multiplex PCR, and TCRdb holds only the in-frame ones, with some missing. The repertoire consists of 150,000 to 200,000 clones, with around 84% occurring once and the leading ten covering under 4%. The rearrangement links TRBV5-8 to TRBJ2-5; 7 bases line up with TRBD1. The sequenced sample consisted of peripheral blood. This clonotype was sampled from a human donor with acute or convalescent COVID-19. The donor label of this sample is uncertain. CDR3 coding DNA: TGTGCCAGCAGCTCCGGGACAGCAAAAGAGACCCAGTACTTC. This sequence encodes CASSSGTAKETQYF.